A single sample is the source of the 8 T cell receptor beta chains below, sequenced in a study of shared clonotypes between healthy human individuals. Sequenced by immunoSEQ multiplex PCR; TCRdb stores in-frame clones only, minus some. In the table there are fewer than 1.8 million clones, around 98.5% of which are singletons. The material sequenced was naive CD4+ T cells sorted from blood. Subset denoted: CD45RA+ positively selected. These receptors were collected from a man younger than 45 in good health.

This clone was detected once. This chain connects TRBV7-9 to TRBJ2-1; 10 bases agree with TRBD2. This CDR3 spans 14 amino acids. The V and J ends lost 4 bases and 8 bases, in that order; junction bases with no gene match: 5. CDR1 is SEHNR and CDR2 is FQNEAQ in the germline V gene (reference sequence). The DNA for the CDR3 is TGTGCCAGCAGCTCTAGCGGGAGCATCCATGAGCAGTTCTTC. Its protein is CASSSSGSIHEQFF.

The V and J genes are TRBV6-1 and TRBJ1-2, with TRBD1 matching over 7 bases. V lost 10 bases, J lost 2 bases, and 7 bases stayed unmatched. Germline CDR1 is MNHNS and CDR2 is SASEGT. This CDR3 contains 13 residues. This CDR3 reads CATEMGQNYGYTF. In nucleotides, the CDR3 is TGTGCCACCGAGATGGGACAGAACTATGGCTACACCTTC.

This chain connects TRBV15 to TRBJ1-2; D is undetermined. Trimming removed 0 bases at V and 2 bases at J, with 19 bases between. In germline, CDR1 is LNHNV, CDR2 YYDKDF (reference sequence). The CDR3 is 18 residues long. The CDR3 nucleotides read TGTGCCACCAGCAGAGACGCATCGACCTTCTGGGCGAACTATGGCTACACCTTC. It encodes CATSRDASTFWANYGYTF.

The rearrangement uses TRBV28 and TRBJ2-4; the D gene is possibly TRBD2 (6 bases). There are 15 residues in the CDR3. Trimming removed 4 bases from V and 3 bases from J, with 13 bases in between. Germline V lookup: CDR1 MDHEN, CDR2 SYDVKM. This chain's CDR3 is CASSSSGTYKNIQYF. CDR3 in DNA: TGTGCCAGCAGTTCATCCGGGACTTACAAAAACATTCAGTACTTC.

Note on this clone: Additional DNA sequences in this sample encode the identical CDR3. V is TRBV5-1 and J is TRBJ1-1; no clear D. The germline V and J ends were trimmed by 2 bases and 1 base, with 9 bases remaining between them. Germline loops: CDR1 SGHRS, CDR2 YFSETQ. The CDR3 extends over 14 amino acids. DNA for the CDR3: TGCGCCAGCAGCTTAGGTTCAGCGAACACTGAAGCTTTCTTT. Amino acid sequence: CASSLGSANTEAFF.

This chain uses TRBV5-5 with TRBJ2-5; the D gene is possibly TRBD1 (6 bases). Germline V gene sequence: CDR1 SGHKS, CDR2 YYEKEE (reference sequence). The CDR3 totals 14 residues. Trimming removed 1 base from V and 1 base from J, with 8 bases in between. The CDR3 loop reads CASSLFRGQETQYF. The DNA of the CDR3 is TGTGCCAGCAGCTTGTTCAGGGGCCAAGAGACCCAGTACTTC.

Comment on this clone: At one boundary the junction diverges from the germline segment, which might be a read error. The chain combines TRBV7-7 with TRBJ2-7; 7 positions match TRBD2. Germline lookup yields CDR1 SSHAT and CDR2 FNYEAQ (reference sequence). The CDR3 length is 14 residues. CDR3 sequence (DNA): TGTGCTAGCAGCTTAGCGGGTGCAGCTTCCGAGCAGTACTTC. It is translated as CASSLAGAASEQYF.

The chain combines TRBV6-5 with TRBJ2-2, with 13 bases that match TRBD2. After removal of 4 bases from V and 4 bases from J, the junction contained 3 bases not matched to a gene. The germline V gene encodes CDR1 MNHEY and CDR2 SVGAGI. CDR3 length equals 16 residues. The CDR3 nucleotides are TGTGCCAGCAGTTTACGACTAGCGGGAGGCACCGGGGAGCTGTTTTTT. Its translation is CASSLRLAGGTGELFF.